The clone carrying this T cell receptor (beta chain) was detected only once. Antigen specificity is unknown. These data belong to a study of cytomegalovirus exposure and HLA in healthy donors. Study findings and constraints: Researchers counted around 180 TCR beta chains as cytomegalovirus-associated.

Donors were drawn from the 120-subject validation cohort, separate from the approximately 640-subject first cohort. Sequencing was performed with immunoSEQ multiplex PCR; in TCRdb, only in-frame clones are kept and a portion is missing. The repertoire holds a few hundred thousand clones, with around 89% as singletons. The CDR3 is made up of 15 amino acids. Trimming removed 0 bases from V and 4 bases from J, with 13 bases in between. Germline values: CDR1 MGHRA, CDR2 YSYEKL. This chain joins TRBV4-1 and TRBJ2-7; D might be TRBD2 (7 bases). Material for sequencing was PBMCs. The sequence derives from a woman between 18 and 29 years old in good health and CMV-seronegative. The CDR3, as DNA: TGCGCCAGCAGCCAAGATCCGGGGGGCTCTTACGAGCAGTACTTC. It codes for CASSQDPGGSYEQYF.